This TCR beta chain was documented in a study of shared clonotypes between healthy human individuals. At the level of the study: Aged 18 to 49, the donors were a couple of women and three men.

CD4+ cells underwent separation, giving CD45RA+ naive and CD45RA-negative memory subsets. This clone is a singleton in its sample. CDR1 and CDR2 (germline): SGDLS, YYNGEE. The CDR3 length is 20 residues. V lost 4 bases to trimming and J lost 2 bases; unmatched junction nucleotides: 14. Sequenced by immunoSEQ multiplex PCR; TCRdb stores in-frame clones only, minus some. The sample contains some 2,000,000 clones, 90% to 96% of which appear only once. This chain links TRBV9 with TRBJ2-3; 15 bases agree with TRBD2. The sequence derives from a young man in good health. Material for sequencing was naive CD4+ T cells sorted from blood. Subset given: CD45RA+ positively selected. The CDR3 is CASSFLPGLAGGADTDTQYF. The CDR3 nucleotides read TGTGCCAGCAGCTTCCTTCCGGGACTAGCGGGAGGCGCAGACACAGATACGCAGTATTTT.